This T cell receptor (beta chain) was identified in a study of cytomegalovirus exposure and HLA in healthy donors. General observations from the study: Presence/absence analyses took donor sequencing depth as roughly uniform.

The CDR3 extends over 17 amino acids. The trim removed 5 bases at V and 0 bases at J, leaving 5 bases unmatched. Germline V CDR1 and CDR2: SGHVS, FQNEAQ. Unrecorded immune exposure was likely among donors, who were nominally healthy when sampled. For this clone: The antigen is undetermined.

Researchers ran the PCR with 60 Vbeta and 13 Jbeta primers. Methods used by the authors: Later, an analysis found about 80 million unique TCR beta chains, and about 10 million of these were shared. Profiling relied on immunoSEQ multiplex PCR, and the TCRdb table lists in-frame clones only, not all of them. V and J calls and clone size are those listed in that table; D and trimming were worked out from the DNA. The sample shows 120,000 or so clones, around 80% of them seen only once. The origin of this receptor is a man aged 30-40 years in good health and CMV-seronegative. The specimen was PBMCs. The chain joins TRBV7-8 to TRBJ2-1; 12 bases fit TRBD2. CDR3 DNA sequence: TGTGCCAGCAGCCCCCGGACTAGCGGGGCCTCCTACAATGAGCAGTTCTTC. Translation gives CASSPRTSGASYNEQFF.